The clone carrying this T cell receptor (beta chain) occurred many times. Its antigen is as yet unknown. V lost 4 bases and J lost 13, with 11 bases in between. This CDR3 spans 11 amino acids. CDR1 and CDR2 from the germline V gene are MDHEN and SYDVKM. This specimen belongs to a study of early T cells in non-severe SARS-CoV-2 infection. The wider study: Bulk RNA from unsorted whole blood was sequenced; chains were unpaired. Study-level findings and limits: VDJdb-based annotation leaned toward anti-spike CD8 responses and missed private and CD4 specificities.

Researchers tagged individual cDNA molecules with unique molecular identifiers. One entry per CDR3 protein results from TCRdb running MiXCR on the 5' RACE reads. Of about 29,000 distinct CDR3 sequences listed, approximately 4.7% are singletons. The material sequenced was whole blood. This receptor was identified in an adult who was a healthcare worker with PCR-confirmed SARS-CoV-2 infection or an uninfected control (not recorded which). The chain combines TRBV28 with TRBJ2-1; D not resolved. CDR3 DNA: TGTGCCAGCAGTTCACTCCCTGTACAGTTCTTC. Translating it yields CASSSLPVQFF.